This T cell receptor (beta chain) was identified in a study of cytomegalovirus exposure and HLA in healthy donors (dated 2017 in TCRdb). Concerning the study at large: According to a later analysis, the roughly 120 validation repertoires were produced on the same platform as the approximately 600 repertoires of the first cohort. The study combined high-throughput TCR immunosequencing, statistical association of individual TCRs with disease status, and machine learning to predict cytomegalovirus infection status. Besides the first cohort of roughly 660 subjects, a separate validation cohort made up of roughly 120 different subjects was used. The study aimed to test whether cataloging public T cell receptors could reveal signatures of past pathogen exposure. Overall results and qualifications from the work: A few of the identified cytomegalovirus-associated TCR beta chains were confirmed in vitro to be specific for cytomegalovirus antigens. In a later analysis, TCRs clustered in the first cohort were found to also tend to co-occur in the 130 or so validation repertoires, with 85% to 95% of cluster scores above 0. In the study, about 150 TCR beta chains were listed as associated with cytomegalovirus. While some public TCRs were present in many individuals, most TCR sequences turned up only very rarely across donors. It was suggested by the authors that the approach could potentially be generalized to other disease states and immunological phenotypes. The classifier was reported to diagnose cytomegalovirus status with high specificity and sensitivity in both the original cohort and the validation cohort. A later analysis lacked HLA typing for the validation cohort, so it scored co-occurrence in that cohort across all 120 repertoires.

Separate from the approximately 700-subject first cohort, the validation cohort of more than 90 subjects was the group to which the donors belonged. The receptor library was made with the immunoSEQ multiplex PCR assay. Under the source paper's analysis protocol: A statistical classification framework was built to diagnose cytomegalovirus status from the catalog of TCR beta chain sequences. Not all clones reach the TCRdb copy of this immuneACCESS table, which keeps in-frame sequences only. Checked studies attribute under half of the gap to unresolved V genes and leave the rest unexplained. For V, J and clone size, that table is used; D and trimming come from the DNA. The sample table lists about 130,000 clones, around 94% of them with a count of one. Less than 1.5% of the sample is held by the ten biggest clonotypes. As regards this clone: Its antigen remains unidentified. No clone much larger than this one lies a single base away; base qualities are absent.

V loses 0 bases at its end and J loses 2 bases; junction bases beyond the gene matches: 7. In the germline V gene, CDR1 corresponds to SGHDN and CDR2 to FVKESK. The CDR3 runs 16 amino acids, cysteine and phenylalanine included. Of all the DNA, just the CDR3 is kept, 48 bases in frame from base 1. Recombination connected TRBV14 to TRBJ2-7; TRBD2 agrees with 7 junctional bases. Sequencing used PBMCs. This TCR came from a woman under 30 in good health and CMV-seronegative. The CDR3 region reads CASSQDTSELPYEQYF. The base sequence is TGTGCCAGCAGCCAAGATACTAGCGAGCTTCCCTACGAGCAGTACTTC.